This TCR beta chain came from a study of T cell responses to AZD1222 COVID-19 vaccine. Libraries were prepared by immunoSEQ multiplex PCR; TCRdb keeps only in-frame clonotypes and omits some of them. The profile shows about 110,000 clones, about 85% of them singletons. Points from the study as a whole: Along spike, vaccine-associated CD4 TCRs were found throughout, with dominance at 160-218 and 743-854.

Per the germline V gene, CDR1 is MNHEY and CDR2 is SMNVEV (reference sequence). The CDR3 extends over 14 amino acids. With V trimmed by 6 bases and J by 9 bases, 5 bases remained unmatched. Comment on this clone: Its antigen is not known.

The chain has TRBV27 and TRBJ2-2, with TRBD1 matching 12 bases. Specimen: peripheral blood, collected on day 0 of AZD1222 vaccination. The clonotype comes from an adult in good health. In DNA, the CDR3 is TGTGCCAGCAGGGGACAGGGGGCGCTGAGGGAGCTGTTTTTT. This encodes CASRGQGALRELFF.